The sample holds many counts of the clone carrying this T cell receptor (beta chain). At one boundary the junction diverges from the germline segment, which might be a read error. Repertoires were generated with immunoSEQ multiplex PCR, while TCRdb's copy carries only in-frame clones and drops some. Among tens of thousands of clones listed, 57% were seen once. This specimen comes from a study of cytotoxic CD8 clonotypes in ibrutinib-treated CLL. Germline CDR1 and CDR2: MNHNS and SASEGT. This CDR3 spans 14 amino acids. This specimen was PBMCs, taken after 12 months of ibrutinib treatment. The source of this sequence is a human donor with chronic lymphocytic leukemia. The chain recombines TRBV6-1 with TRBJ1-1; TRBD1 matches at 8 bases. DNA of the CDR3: TGTGCCAGCAGTACAGGGGGGCCCAACATTGAAGCTTTCTTT. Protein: CASSTGGPNIEAFF.